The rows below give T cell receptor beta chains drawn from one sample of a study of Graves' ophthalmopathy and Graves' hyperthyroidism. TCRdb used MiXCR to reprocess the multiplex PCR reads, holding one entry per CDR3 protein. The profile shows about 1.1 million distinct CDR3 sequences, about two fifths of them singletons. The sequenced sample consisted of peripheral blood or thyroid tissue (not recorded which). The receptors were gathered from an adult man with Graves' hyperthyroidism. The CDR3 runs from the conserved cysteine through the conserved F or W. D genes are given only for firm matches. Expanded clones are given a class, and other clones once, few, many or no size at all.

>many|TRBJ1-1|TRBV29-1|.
CSVGLGAQGTEAFF
TGCAGCGTTGGTCTCGGCGCACAGGGCACTGAAGCTTTCTTT
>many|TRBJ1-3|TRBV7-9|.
CASTPRKVGNTIYF
TGTGCCAGCACCCCTCGGAAAGTCGGAAACACCATATATTTT
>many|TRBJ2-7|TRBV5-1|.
CASSAYRGFYEQYF
TGCGCCAGCAGCGCCTACCGGGGGTTTTACGAGCAGTACTTC
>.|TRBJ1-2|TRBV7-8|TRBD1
CASSPGQGKDGYTF
TGTGCCAGCAGCCCGGGACAGGGAAAGGATGGCTACACCTTC
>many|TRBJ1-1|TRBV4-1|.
CASSTRQNEAFF
TGCGCCAGCAGCACACGACAGAATGAAGCTTTCTTT
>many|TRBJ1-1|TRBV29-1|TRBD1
CSVASAGGTEAFF
TGCAGCGTTGCTTCTGCAGGGGGGACTGAAGCTTTCTTT
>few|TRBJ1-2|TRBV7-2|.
CASRLSGNYGYTF
TGTGCCAGCAGGCTCTCGGGGAACTATGGCTACACCTTC
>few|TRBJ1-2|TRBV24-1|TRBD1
CATSDWTGAYTF
TGTGCCACCAGTGACTGGACAGGGGCCTACACCTTC
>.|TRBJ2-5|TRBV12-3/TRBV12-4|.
CASSQNLASETQYF
TGTGCCAGCAGCCAAAATTTGGCCAGCGAGACCCAGTACTTC
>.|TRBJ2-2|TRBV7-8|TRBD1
CASSLSGQEELFF
TGTGCCAGCAGTTTATCGGGACAGGAGGAGCTGTTTTTT
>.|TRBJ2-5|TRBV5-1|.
CASFEGPETQYF
TGCGCCAGCTTCGAGGGACCAGAGACCCAGTACTTC
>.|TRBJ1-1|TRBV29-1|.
CSVGGRGSEAFF
TGCAGCGTGGGGGGACGTGGATCTGAAGCTTTCTTT
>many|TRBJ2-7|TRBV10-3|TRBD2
CAIGRLAGAYEQYF
TGTGCCATCGGGCGACTAGCGGGAGCTTACGAGCAGTACTTC
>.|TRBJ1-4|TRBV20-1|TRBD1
CSATADRATEATNEKLFF
TGCAGTGCCACAGCCGACAGGGCGACAGAGGCAACTAATGAAAAACTGTTTTTT
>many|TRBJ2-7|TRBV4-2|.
CASSQDGSTSYEQYF
TGTGCCAGCAGCCAAGATGGGAGCACCTCCTACGAGCAGTACTTC
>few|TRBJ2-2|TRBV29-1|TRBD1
CSVTGTGGELFF
TGCAGCGTTACAGGGACAGGGGGGGAGCTGTTTTTT
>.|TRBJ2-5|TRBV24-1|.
CATKDGRQGDNQPQYF
TGTGCCACCAAGGACGGGAGGCAGGGGGACAATCAGCCCCAGTACTTC
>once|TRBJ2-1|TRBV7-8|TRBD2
CASSSSGGAAEQFF
TGTGCCAGCAGCAGTAGCGGGGGGGCCGCTGAGCAGTTCTTC
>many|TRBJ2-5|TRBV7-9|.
CASSSTIGGVHQETQYF
TGTGCCAGCAGCTCAACGATCGGTGGAGTCCACCAAGAGACCCAGTACTTC
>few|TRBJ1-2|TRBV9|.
CASSLGRRGNYGYTF
TGTGCCAGCAGCCTCGGGCGGCGAGGGAACTATGGCTACACCTTC
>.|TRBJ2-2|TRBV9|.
CATTQGPTGELFF
TGTGCCACTACACAGGGCCCCACCGGGGAGCTGTTTTTT
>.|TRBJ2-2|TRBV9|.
CAGSPTGNTGELFF
TGTGCCGGCAGCCCGACAGGGAACACCGGGGAGCTGTTTTTT
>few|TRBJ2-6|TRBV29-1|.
CSSYSSGANVLTF
TGCAGCAGTTACAGCTCTGGGGCCAACGTCCTGACTTTC
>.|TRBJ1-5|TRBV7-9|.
CASSLGTSGSSSQPQHF
TGTGCCAGCAGCTTGGGGACTAGCGGGAGTAGTAGTCAGCCCCAGCATTTT
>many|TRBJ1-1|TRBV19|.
CASKKGVNTEAFF
TGTGCCAGCAAAAAAGGGGTTAACACTGAAGCTTTCTTT
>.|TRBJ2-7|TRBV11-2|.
CASSSLNRDRPYEQYF
TGTGCCAGCAGCTCCCTAAACCGGGACCGTCCCTACGAGCAGTACTTC
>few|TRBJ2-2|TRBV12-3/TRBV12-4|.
CASILDAGELFF
TGTGCCAGCATCCTAGATGCCGGGGAGCTGTTTTTT
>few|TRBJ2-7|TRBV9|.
CASSTSGTPFYEQYF
TGTGCCAGCAGCACCTCCGGGACTCCCTTCTACGAGCAGTACTTC
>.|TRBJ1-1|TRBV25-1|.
CASSWGGTTEAFF
TGTGCCAGCAGTTGGGGAGGAACCACTGAAGCTTTCTTT
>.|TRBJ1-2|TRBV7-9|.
CASSLDGGGSGYTF
TGTGCCAGCAGCTTAGACGGAGGGGGATCTGGCTACACCTTC
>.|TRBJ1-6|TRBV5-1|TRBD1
CASSVRDSRSPLHF
TGCGCCAGCAGCGTCCGGGACAGCCGATCACCCCTCCACTTT
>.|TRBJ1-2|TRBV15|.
CATSSPDRHYGYTF
TGTGCCACCAGCAGCCCGGACCGTCACTATGGCTACACCTTC
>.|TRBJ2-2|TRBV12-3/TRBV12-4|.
CASSYWGPTLNTGELFF
TGTGCCAGCAGTTACTGGGGGCCTACACTGAACACCGGGGAGCTGTTTTTT
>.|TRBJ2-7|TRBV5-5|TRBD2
CASSLGGRAPYEQYF
TGTGCCAGCAGCTTGGGTGGGAGGGCCCCCTACGAGCAGTACTTC
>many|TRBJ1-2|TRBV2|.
CASSEVVLGGYGYTF
TGTGCCAGCAGTGAAGTTGTATTAGGGGGCTATGGCTACACCTTC
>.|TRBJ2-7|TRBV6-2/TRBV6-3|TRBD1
CASTLDRVHEQYF
TGTGCCAGCACTCTCGACAGGGTCCACGAGCAGTACTTC
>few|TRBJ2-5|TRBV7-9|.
CASSPRLETQYF
TGTGCCAGCAGCCCCCGGTTGGAGACCCAGTACTTC
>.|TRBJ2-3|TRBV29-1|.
CSVENWPPGTDTQYF
TGCAGCGTTGAAAACTGGCCTCCCGGCACAGATACGCAGTATTTT